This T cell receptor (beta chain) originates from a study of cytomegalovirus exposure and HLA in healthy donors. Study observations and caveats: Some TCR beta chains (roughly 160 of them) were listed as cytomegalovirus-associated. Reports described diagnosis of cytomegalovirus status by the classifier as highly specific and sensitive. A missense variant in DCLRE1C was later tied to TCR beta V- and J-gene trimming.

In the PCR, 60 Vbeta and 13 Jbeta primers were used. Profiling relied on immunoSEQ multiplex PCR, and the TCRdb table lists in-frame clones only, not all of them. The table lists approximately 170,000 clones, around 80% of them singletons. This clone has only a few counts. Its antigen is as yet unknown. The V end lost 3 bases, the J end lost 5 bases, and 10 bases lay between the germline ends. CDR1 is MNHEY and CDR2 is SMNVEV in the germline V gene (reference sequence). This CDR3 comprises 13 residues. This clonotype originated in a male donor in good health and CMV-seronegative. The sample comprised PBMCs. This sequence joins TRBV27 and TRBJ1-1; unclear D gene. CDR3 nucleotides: TGTGCCAGCAGTTTGGGGAGCGGAACTGAAGCTTTCTTT. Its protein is CASSLGSGTEAFF.